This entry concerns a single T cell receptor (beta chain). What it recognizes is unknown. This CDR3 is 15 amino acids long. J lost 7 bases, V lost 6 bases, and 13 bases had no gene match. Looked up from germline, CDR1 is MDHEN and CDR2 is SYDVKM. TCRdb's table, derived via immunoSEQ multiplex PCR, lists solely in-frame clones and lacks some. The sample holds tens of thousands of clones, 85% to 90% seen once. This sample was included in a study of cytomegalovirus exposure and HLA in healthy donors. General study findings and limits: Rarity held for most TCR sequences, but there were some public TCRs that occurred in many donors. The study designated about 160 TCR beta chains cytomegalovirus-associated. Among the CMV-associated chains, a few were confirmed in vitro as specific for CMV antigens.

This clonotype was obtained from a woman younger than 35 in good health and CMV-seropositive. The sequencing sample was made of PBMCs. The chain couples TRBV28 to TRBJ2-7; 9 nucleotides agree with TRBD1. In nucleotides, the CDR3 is TGTGCCAGCAGCCCTTATACAGGGGGCGCGTATGAGCAGTACTTC. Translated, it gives CASSPYTGGAYEQYF.